Shown below are 10 T cell receptor beta chains from a single sample sequenced in a study of blood T cell repertoires in COVID-19. TCRdb's table, derived via immunoSEQ multiplex PCR, lists solely in-frame clones and lacks some. The sample comprises 150,000 to 200,000 clones, around 86% of which are singletons, and roughly 8.2% rests with the top ten. Sequenced material: peripheral blood. Receptors were obtained from a man aged 60 to 75 with acute or convalescent COVID-19.

The chain couples TRBV19 to TRBJ1-5; 7 positions match TRBD1. Germline loops: CDR1 LNHDA, CDR2 SQIVND (reference sequence). V dropped 4 bases and J dropped 7; count of bases not matched to a gene: 10. This CDR3 is 15 amino acids long. The CDR3 sequence: CASSTGQEVGQPQHF. The CDR3 DNA reads as TGTGCCAGTAGTACCGGACAGGAGGTGGGACAGCCCCAGCATTTT.

V gene TRBV5-5 combines with J gene TRBJ1-6; D is uncertain. With 0 bases removed from V and 7 bases from J, the gap between germline ends came to 14 bases. The CDR3 contains 16 residues. Germline values: CDR1 SGHKS, CDR2 YYEKEE (reference sequence). The CDR3 is CASSLDAQLLNSPLHF. DNA for the CDR3: TGTGCCAGCAGCTTGGATGCTCAACTGCTGAATTCACCCCTCCACTTT.

The chain combines TRBV7-6 with TRBJ2-2; perhaps TRBD2 as D (5 bases). CDR3 length equals 16 residues. Germline CDR1 and CDR2: SGHVS and FNYEAQ. Trimming took 5 bases from V and 4 from J, leaving 17 bases between them. The CDR3 nucleotides read TGTGCCAGCAGCCGAGGACTGACGGGCGGCACCGGGGAGCTGTTTTTT. Its protein product is CASSRGLTGGTGELFF.

The CDR3 loop is CASSQGSRMNTEAFF. The DNA of the CDR3 is TGTGCCAGCAGCCAAGGGTCGCGGATGAACACTGAAGCTTTCTTT. The rearrangement links TRBV3-1 (or the pseudogene TRBV3-2) to TRBJ1-1; D gene unclear. The V end was cut by 1 base, the J end by 0 bases, with 9 bases between. Germline lookup yields CDR1 LGHDT and CDR2 YNNKEL (reference sequence). The CDR3 is 15 amino acids.

The gene calls are TRBV5-1 and TRBJ1-2, with 8 bases aligning to TRBD1. Trimming at V came to 4 bases and at J to 3 bases, leaving 2 bases not matched to a gene. The CDR3 has 13 amino acids. Germline V gene lookup returns CDR1 SGHRS and CDR2 YFSETQ. The CDR3 is CASSPDRDYGYTF. Here the CDR3 DNA reads TGCGCCAGCAGCCCGGACAGGGACTATGGCTACACCTTC. Based on the CDR3 plus reference TRBV5-1 and TRBJ1-2, the full variable domain is KAGVTQTPRYLIKTRGQQVTLSCSPISGHRSVSWYQQTPGQGLQFLFEYFSETQRNKGNFPGRFSGRQFSNSRSEMNVSTLELGDSALYLCASSPDRDYGYTFGSGTRLTVV.

The CDR3 sequence: CASSGRPAGSGSPLHF. In nucleotides, the CDR3 is TGTGCCAGCAGCGGACGCCCCGCGGGCTCTGGGTCACCCCTCCACTTT. This sequence joins TRBV9 and TRBJ1-6; D not resolved. Per the germline V gene, CDR1 is SGDLS and CDR2 is YYNGEE. This CDR3 comprises 16 residues. V was shortened by 3 bases and J by 10 bases, with 20 bases between the two germline ends.

The chain uses TRBV28 and TRBJ1-2; a weak D match, TRBD1 (5 bases). Trimming removed 6 bases from V and 7 bases from J, with 15 bases in between. Germline V gives CDR1 MDHEN, CDR2 SYDVKM. This CDR3 is built from 13 residues. CDR3 in amino acids: CASRSLGRGGYTF. The CDR3, as DNA: TGTGCCAGCAGGTCGCTTGGGAGGGGTGGCTACACCTTC.

This clone was counted a few times. The chain recombines TRBV28 with TRBJ1-1, with TRBD1 matching over 8 bases. The V segment lost 8 bases and the J segment 5 bases; nucleotides outside the gene matches: 16. Per germline, CDR1 MDHEN and CDR2 SYDVKM. The CDR3 length is 16 residues. The CDR3 DNA sequence: TGTGCCAGCCTCTCTCAGGGGGCGAAGTCGAGAACTGAAGCTTTCTTT. It encodes CASLSQGAKSRTEAFF.

J is TRBJ1-6 and V is TRBV19, with unresolved D. V was shortened by 3 bases and J by 10 bases, with 13 bases between the two germline ends. The CDR3 has 14 residues. In germline, CDR1 is LNHDA, CDR2 SQIVND (reference sequence). The CDR3 loop is CASSIVQPYSPLHF. Written as DNA, the CDR3 is TGTGCCAGTAGTATTGTACAGCCATACTCACCCCTCCACTTT. Full variable domain (missing parts from reference TRBV19 and TRBJ1-6): DGGITQSPKYLFRKEGQNVTLSCEQNLNHDAMYWYRQDPGQGLRLIYYSQIVNDFQKGDIAEGYSVSREKKESFPLTVTSAQKNPTAFYLCASSIVQPYSPLHFGNGTRLTVT.

The gene calls are TRBV5-1 and TRBJ2-7; 9 bases match TRBD1. Germline V gives CDR1 SGHRS, CDR2 YFSETQ. The CDR3 runs 14 residues. V was pared by 3 bases and J by 5 bases, with 6 bases of the junction left unmatched. The CDR3 bases are TGCGCCAGCAGCTCCGGGACAGGGTCGCACGAGCAGTACTTC. Amino acids: CASSSGTGSHEQYF.